The present entry profiles one TCR beta chain with its context. Its antigen remains undetermined. No qualities accompany the bases; no much larger clone lies one base away. This specimen belongs to a study of blood T cell repertoires in COVID-19 (TCRdb year 2020). At the level of the whole study: Samples covering the acute and convalescent phases of COVID-19 were provided by collaborators in the United States, Italy and Spain. Where available, HLA class I and class II types were taken from metadata supplied by the sample provider and were not determined by assay-based typing. The prospective study material was composed of cDNA or gDNA derived from T cells, B-cell-depleted T cells, or PBMCs. A freely available public database, intended as a resource for researchers studying the immune response to SARS-CoV-2, is where the repertoires were released. Nearly every sample came with metadata listing a de-identified subject ID, COVID-19 status, age in years and sex. Deeply sampled blood TCRbeta repertoires from subjects exposed to, actively infected with, or recovered from COVID-19 were included in the dataset. The samples were drawn from two sources: the first 160 participants of the ongoing ImmuneRACE study, and 1,200 or so subjects contributed by 6 global collaborators.

Reading from cysteine to phenylalanine, the CDR3 counts 13 amino acids. Here the CDR3 DNA is all that survives: 39 bases in frame from base 1. The germline V gene provides CDR1 SNHLY and CDR2 FYNNEI. V gives up 6 bases and J gives up 2 bases, and the segment between their germline ends measures 9 bases. Whole blood was collected in K2EDTA tubes by collaborating institutions according to the institutions' own protocols. For TCRbeta analysis, collaborators shipped samples in one of three forms: frozen whole blood, isolated PBMCs, or DNA extracted from either of those sample types. What the work shows at the level of the full study, not this receptor alone: The quantity of clinical and demographic metadata differed by source and by participant and was supplied without curation.

The immunoSEQ Assay, a bias-controlled multiplex PCR, was used to amplify TCRbeta CDR3 regions from genomic DNA. The original methods were these. Within the assay, amplification of reference gene primers was used to estimate how many nucleated cells each sample contained. To quantify the absolute abundance of each unique TCRbeta CDR3 rearrangement, sequence reads were collapsed and filtered. Productive Simpson clonality was computed per sample as the square root of Simpson's diversity index over productive rearrangements. The clones in this table, taken by TCRdb from immuneACCESS, are in-frame only. Not every clone is retained; where verified, under half of the shortfall comes from an unresolved V gene, and the cause of the rest is unknown. The V and J calls and clone size come from that table; D and trimming were worked out from the DNA. A total of roughly 180,000 clones appear in this sample, 65% to 90% of them only once. The ten largest clones add up to roughly 8% of the sample.

Sequenced: peripheral blood. Here the chain combines TRBV2 and TRBJ2-3; matching of 5 bases hints at TRBD2 as the D gene. The origin of this receptor is a man aged 55 to 70 with acute or convalescent COVID-19. The DNA sequence follows: TGTGCCAGCAGCCCGGGGTTCACAGATACGCAGTATTTT. Its translation reads: CASSPGFTDTQYF.